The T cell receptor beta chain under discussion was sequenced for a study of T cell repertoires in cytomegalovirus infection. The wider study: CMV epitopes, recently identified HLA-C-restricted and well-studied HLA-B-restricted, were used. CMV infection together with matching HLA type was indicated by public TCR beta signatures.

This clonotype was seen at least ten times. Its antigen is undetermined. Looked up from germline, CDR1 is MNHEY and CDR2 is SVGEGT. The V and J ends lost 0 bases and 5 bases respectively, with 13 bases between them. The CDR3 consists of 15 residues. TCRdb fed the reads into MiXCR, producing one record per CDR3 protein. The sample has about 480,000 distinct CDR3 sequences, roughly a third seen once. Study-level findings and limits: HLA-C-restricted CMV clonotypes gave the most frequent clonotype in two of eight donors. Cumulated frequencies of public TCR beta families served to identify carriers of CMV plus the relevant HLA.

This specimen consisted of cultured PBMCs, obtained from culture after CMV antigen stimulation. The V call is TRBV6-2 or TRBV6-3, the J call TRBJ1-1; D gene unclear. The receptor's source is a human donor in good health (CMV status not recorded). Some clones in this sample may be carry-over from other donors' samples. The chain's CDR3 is CASSYSTNGNTEAFF. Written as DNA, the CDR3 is TGTGCCAGCAGTTACTCGACAAACGGTAATACTGAAGCTTTCTTT.